Listed here are 31 T cell receptor beta chains from one sample, sequenced in a study of regulatory T cells in long-lasting Graves disease. Time point described: newly diagnosed GD, antithyroid drugs for less than 3 months. Preparation of the TCR library used RNA extracted from PBMCs. According to the study, TCR beta libraries were built with iRepertoire HTBI primers and CDR3-region Arm-PCR. TCRdb re-derived calls from the multiplex PCR reads in MiXCR, one entry per CDR3 protein. Among 350,000 to 500,000 distinct CDR3 sequences listed, about 15% were seen once. These data were also reused for a study on T cells in Graves' hyperthyroidism and ophthalmopathy.

The sequencing here drew on peripheral blood mononuclear cells (PBMCs), taken at new diagnosis, from a patient treated with antithyroid drugs. These receptors were obtained from a woman between 45 and 60 years old with Graves disease.

This clonotype appeared many times. CDR3 amino acids: CASSTLAGGRGETQYF. CDR3 in DNA: TGCGCCAGCAGCACCCTAGCGGGAGGGCGAGGAGAGACCCAGTACTTC. This chain links TRBV5-1 with TRBJ2-5; TRBD2 aligns across 12 bases. Germline lookup yields CDR1 SGHRS and CDR2 YFSETQ. The CDR3 totals 16 residues. The J segment lost 4 bases and the V segment lost 4 bases, leaving 8 bases of the junction unmatched.

The J gene is TRBJ1-2, the V gene TRBV5-1, with D maybe TRBD1 (6 bases). Trimming took 9 bases from V and 2 from J, leaving 32 bases between them. This CDR3 has 19 residues. The germline V gene encodes CDR1 SGHRS and CDR2 YFSETQ. The DNA for the CDR3 is TGCGCCATCAAGCAGGGTTTGCACCGAAAGGGGGTAATGAACTATGGCTACACCTTC. It yields the protein CAIKQGLHRKGVMNYGYTF.

V and J are TRBV7-2 and TRBJ1-2, with TRBD1 matching 10 bases. In germline, CDR1 is SGHTA, CDR2 FQGNSA. The CDR3 contains 13 residues. The V segment lost 1 base and the J segment 8 bases; nucleotides outside the gene matches: 1. CDR3 in DNA: TGTGCCAGCAGCTTAGAGGGACAGGGGGGCTACACCTTC. This sequence encodes CASSLEGQGGYTF. The full variable domain, its missing parts supplied by reference TRBV7-2 and TRBJ1-2, is GAGVSQSPSNKVTEKGKDVELRCDPISGHTALYWYRQSLGQGLEFLIYFQGNSAPDKSGLPSDRFSAERTGGSVSTLTIQRTQQEDSAVYLCASSLEGQGGYTFGSGTRLTVV.

This clonotype was seen ten or more times. The rearrangement joins TRBV7-9 to TRBJ2-3; D possibly corresponds to TRBD2 (7 bases). The CDR3 consists of 14 residues. Germline V CDR1 and CDR2: SEHNR, FQNEAQ (reference sequence). V was pared by 8 bases and J by 1 base, with 13 bases between. CDR3 sequence reads: CASAGAMRTDTQYF. CDR3 in DNA: TGTGCCAGCGCGGGGGCAATGCGCACAGATACGCAGTATTTT.

J is TRBJ2-3 and V is TRBV3-1; no clear D. The CDR3 runs to 15 residues. The V end was cut by 0 bases, the J end by 5 bases, with 12 bases between. Looked up from germline, CDR1 is LGHDT and CDR2 is YNNKEL (reference sequence). The CDR3 spells CASSQDLYNQDTQYF. In DNA, the CDR3 is TGTGCCAGCAGCCAAGATCTTTACAATCAAGATACGCAGTATTTT.

This clonotype appeared a few times. The V call is TRBV2, the J call TRBJ1-1; a weak D match, TRBD1 (6 bases). Germline values: CDR1 SNHLY, CDR2 FYNNEI. Trimming cost V 6 bases and J 2 bases, with 16 bases left between them. CDR3 length: 15 residues. In DNA form, the CDR3 reads TGTGCCAGCAGGGCCTCAGTAGGGGGTAACACTGAAGCTTTCTTT. This gives the protein CASRASVGGNTEAFF.

This clonotype was seen ten or more times. This sequence joins TRBV5-1 and TRBJ2-2; a weak D match, TRBD2 (6 bases). The CDR3 loop spans 15 amino acids. Germline V gives CDR1 SGHRS, CDR2 YFSETQ. V was trimmed by 5 bases and J by 6 bases, leaving 17 bases between them. CDR3 bases: TGCGCCAGCAGTCTCGACCCGACGGGGGCCGGGGAGCTGTTTTTT. The encoded protein is CASSLDPTGAGELFF.

The rearrangement uses TRBV6-1 and TRBJ1-3; no reliable D call. The ends were cut back, 2 bases at V and 0 bases at J, with 11 bases in the middle. Germline loops: CDR1 MNHNS, CDR2 SASEGT. The CDR3 has 16 residues. CDR3 sequence reads: CASSELEGSSGNTIYF. In nucleotides, the CDR3 is TGTGCCAGCAGTGAATTGGAGGGAAGCTCTGGAAACACCATATATTTT.

This clonotype was recorded many times. The CDR3 DNA is TGTGCCAGCAGCTTAGCTGGGACGGACTATGGCTACACCTTC. Residues: CASSLAGTDYGYTF. This chain links TRBV7-8 with TRBJ1-2; TRBD1 is a possible D gene (5 bases). Germline CDR1 is SGHVS and CDR2 is FQNEAQ. CDR3 length: 14 amino acids. The ends were cut back, 0 bases at V and 3 bases at J, with 8 bases in the middle.

There are many counts of this clonotype. This chain connects TRBV7-2 to TRBJ2-5; tentative D call: TRBD1 (7 bases). V gave up 5 bases and J gave up 2 bases, with 15 bases separating them. From germline, CDR1 is SGHTA and CDR2 FQGNSA. The CDR3 sequence is 15 residues long. Written as DNA, the CDR3 is TGTGCCAGCAGCGCCAATTCAGGGGGGCAAGAGACCCAGTACTTC. This codes for CASSANSGGQETQYF.

This clonotype was seen a few times. The CDR3 bases are TGCAGCGTTGAATCAGGGACAAGCTCTGGGGCCAACGTCCTGACTTTC. This translates into CSVESGTSSGANVLTF. The chain recombines TRBV29-1 with TRBJ2-6; TRBD1 is a possible D gene (6 bases). Trimming removed 2 bases from V and 0 bases from J, with 11 bases in between. Germline V gene lookup returns CDR1 SQVTM and CDR2 ANQGSEA. The length of the CDR3 is 16 residues.

This clonotype was recorded a few times. The rearrangement links TRBV12-3 or TRBV12-4 to TRBJ2-5, with 10 bases that match TRBD2. The J segment lost 4 bases and the V segment lost 6 bases, leaving 5 bases of the junction unmatched. CDR3 length equals 14 residues. The CDR3 nucleotides are TGTGCCAGCAGATATACTAGCGGGATAGAGACCCAGTACTTC. It is translated as CASRYTSGIETQYF.

The rearrangement uses TRBV20-1 and TRBJ2-7; a possible D gene is TRBD2 (6 bases). The CDR3 contains 14 residues. Trimming took off 0 bases at V and 2 bases at J, with 11 bases between the two ends. Looked up from germline, CDR1 is DFQATT and CDR2 is SNEGSKA (reference sequence). Here the CDR3 reads CSARDTRRAYEQYF. CDR3 DNA: TGCAGTGCTAGAGATACCAGGAGGGCCTACGAGCAGTACTTC.

This clonotype came up many times. J is TRBJ2-7 and V is TRBV18, with a possible D match to TRBD1 (5 bases). The length of the CDR3 is 14 residues. The germline V and J ends were trimmed by 0 bases and 1 base, with 7 bases remaining between them. Germline CDR1 reads KGHSH; CDR2 reads LQKENI. The CDR3 nucleotides read TGTGCCAGCTCACCACCGACAGATTCCTACGAGCAGTACTTC. Amino acid sequence: CASSPPTDSYEQYF.

This clonotype has a handful of counts. The rearrangement uses TRBV7-9 and TRBJ2-1; weak D call: TRBD2 (5 bases). V dropped 8 bases and J dropped 7 bases, with 24 bases sitting between them. CDR3 size: 16 residues. In germline, CDR1 is SEHNR, CDR2 FQNEAQ (reference sequence). DNA of the CDR3: TGTGCCAGCTACGAGGCGCGGGTGGGCGTTGGGAATGAGCAGTTCTTC. Its protein is CASYEARVGVGNEQFF.

This chain joins TRBV6-2 or TRBV6-3 and TRBJ2-4; D gene uncertain. CDR1 and CDR2 from the germline V gene are MNHEY and SVGEGT. The CDR3 has 20 amino acids. The V end was cut by 0 bases, the J end by 3 bases, with 24 bases between. For the CDR3, the DNA is TGTGCCAGCAGTTACTCGAACAAGCTAGTTGGAGCGTTAGTCAAAAACATTCAGTACTTC. Protein: CASSYSNKLVGALVKNIQYF.

This clonotype occurred a few times. The V and J genes are TRBV14 and TRBJ2-4, with D maybe TRBD1 (6 bases). Germline-derived CDR1 and CDR2 are SGHDN and FVKESK. This CDR3 is built from 17 residues. The V gene lost 2 bases and the J gene lost 0 bases, with 14 bases spanning the gap. In nucleotides, the CDR3 is TGTGCCAGCAGCCAAACCGACAGGAGGCTAGCCAAAAACATTCAGTACTTC. It encodes CASSQTDRRLAKNIQYF.

This clonotype has a handful of counts. A clone one base away is much larger, so this may be a read error. The chain has TRBV30 and TRBJ1-1; possibly TRBD1 for D (6 bases). CDR3 length: 11 residues. Germline CDR1 and CDR2: GTSNPN and SVGIG (reference sequence). As DNA, the CDR3 is TGTGCCAGGAGTATTGGAGGGGGAGCTTTCTTT. This translates into CARSIGGGAFF.

This clonotype was picked up a small number of times. This chain links TRBV5-4 with TRBJ2-7; D may be TRBD1 (5 bases). CDR1 and CDR2 (germline): SGHNT, YYREEE (reference sequence). The CDR3 covers 14 residues. Trimming removed 6 bases from V and 0 bases from J, with 13 bases in between. The CDR3, as DNA: TGTGCCAGCACCTGGGGCACTGGCTCCTACGAGCAGTACTTC. Its protein product is CASTWGTGSYEQYF.

This clonotype appeared many times. The rearrangement joins TRBV12-3 or TRBV12-4 to TRBJ1-4; D gene ambiguous. CDR3 length: 11 amino acids. V gave up 6 bases and J gave up 16 bases, with 15 bases separating them. The CDR3 DNA is TGTGCCAGCAGCCCGGGCCATAAGCCGTTTTTT. The encoded protein is CASSPGHKPFF.

The chain carries TRBV11-2 and TRBJ2-3; 8 bases map to TRBD1. CDR3 size: 13 residues. The V and J ends lost 4 bases and 3 bases, in that order; junction bases with no gene match: 0. Germline CDR1 reads SGHAT; CDR2 reads FQNNGV. The CDR3 protein is CASSYRGTDTQYF. In DNA form, the CDR3 reads TGTGCCAGCAGCTACAGGGGGACAGATACGCAGTATTTT.

At least ten counts were recorded for this clonotype. The genes are TRBV10-3 and TRBJ2-7; 7 bases line up with TRBD1. V trimming: 4 bases; J trimming: 5 bases; junction bases outside the gene matches: 8. Germline loops: CDR1 ENHRY, CDR2 SYGVKD. The CDR3 covers 14 residues. The CDR3 sequence: CAISGTDRAHEQYF. The CDR3 nucleotides read TGTGCCATCAGTGGAACTGACAGGGCCCACGAGCAGTACTTC.

This clonotype was detected many times. This chain connects TRBV29-1 to TRBJ1-4; D call uncertain. The germline V and J ends were trimmed by 5 bases and 0 bases, with 13 bases remaining between them. The CDR3 is 15 amino acids. CDR1 and CDR2 from the germline V gene are SQVTM and ANQGSEA. This chain's CDR3 is CSVRVRRATNEKLFF. The DNA of the CDR3 is TGCAGCGTTCGAGTTAGGCGTGCAACTAATGAAAAACTGTTTTTT.

This clonotype has only a few counts. The chain is built from TRBV6-1 and TRBJ2-1; D uncertain. With 8 bases removed from V and 5 bases from J, the gap between germline ends came to 13 bases. Germline CDR1 is MNHNS and CDR2 is SASEGT. This CDR3 spans 13 amino acids. This chain's CDR3 is CASGGVDDNEQFF. CDR3 in DNA: TGTGCCAGCGGTGGGGTAGATGACAATGAGCAGTTCTTC.

Only a few counts were recorded for this clonotype. The rearrangement uses TRBV5-5 and TRBJ2-7; no clear D gene. The germline V and J ends were trimmed by 4 bases and 4 bases, with 18 bases remaining between them. The CDR3 is 15 residues long. Germline V gene sequence: CDR1 SGHKS, CDR2 YYEKEE (reference sequence). CDR3 loop: CASSQDESGTYEQYF. The DNA for the CDR3 is TGTGCCAGCAGCCAAGATGAGTCAGGAACTTACGAGCAGTACTTC.

This clonotype was counted ten times or more. The chain couples TRBV7-3 to TRBJ2-2; the D gene is possibly TRBD2 (5 bases). Trimming removed 4 bases from V and 7 bases from J, with 10 bases in between. The CDR3 runs 13 residues. From germline, CDR1 is SGHTA and CDR2 FQGTGA. The DNA of the CDR3 is TGTGCCAGCAGCTCTGAGGGCCACGGGGAGCTGTTTTTT. This encodes CASSSEGHGELFF.

This clonotype was counted many times. The junction does not match germline at one end; this may be a read error. This chain uses TRBV28 with TRBJ1-5; weak D call: TRBD1 (5 bases). This CDR3 region has 12 residues. Per germline, CDR1 MDHEN and CDR2 SYDVKM. CDR3 sequence (DNA): TGTGCCAGCAGTGACAGCAATCAGCCCCAGCGTTTT. It specifies CASSDSNQPQRF.

This clonotype was seen more than once but under ten times. This chain joins TRBV7-9 and TRBJ1-4; D uncertain. Looked up from germline, CDR1 is SEHNR and CDR2 is FQNEAQ (reference sequence). Trimming took off 1 base at V and 8 bases at J, with 17 bases between the two ends. The CDR3 is 16 amino acids. This CDR3 reads CASSLGSNSEGEKLFF. CDR3 bases: TGTGCCAGCAGCTTAGGGTCGAACTCGGAAGGCGAAAAACTGTTTTTT.

There are many counts of this clonotype. This chain uses TRBV7-9 with TRBJ1-2; 11 positions match TRBD1. The V segment lost 5 bases and the J segment 6 bases; nucleotides outside the gene matches: 8. This CDR3 spans 15 amino acids. In germline, CDR1 is SEHNR, CDR2 FQNEAQ (reference sequence). CDR3 sequence (DNA): TGTGCCAGCAGCGCCCTGGGACAGGGGGGAGATGGCTACACCTTC. Translation gives CASSALGQGGDGYTF. The full variable domain, its missing parts supplied by reference TRBV7-9 and TRBJ1-2, is DTGVSQNPRHKITKRGQNVTFRCDPISEHNRLYWYRQTLGQGPEFLTYFQNEAQLEKSRLLSDRFSAERPKGSFSTLEIQRTEQGDSAMYLCASSALGQGGDGYTFGSGTRLTVV.

This clonotype was seen a handful of times. This chain joins TRBV5-1 and TRBJ2-2, with D possibly TRBD2 on 6 matching bases. The germline CDR1 and CDR2 sequences are SGHRS and YFSETQ. This CDR3 spans 15 amino acids. The ends were cut back, 2 bases at V and 7 bases at J, with 15 bases in the middle. This CDR3 reads CASSLRTGEGGELFF. The CDR3 coding sequence is TGCGCCAGCAGCTTAAGGACGGGAGAGGGCGGGGAGCTGTTTTTT.

This clonotype occurred a few times. A much larger clonotype is one base distant, so this may be a read error. The V call is TRBV5-1, the J call TRBJ2-3; D is ambiguous. Germline loops: CDR1 SGHRS, CDR2 YFSETQ. Trimming took off 2 bases at V and 2 bases at J, with 3 bases between the two ends. This CDR3 has 12 residues. CDR3 in amino acids: CASSFNTDTQYF. In DNA, the CDR3 is TGCGCCAGCAGCTTTAACACAGATACGCAGTATTTT. Full variable domain (outside the CDR3, taken from reference TRBV5-1 and TRBJ2-3): KAGVTQTPRYLIKTRGQQVTLSCSPISGHRSVSWYQQTPGQGLQFLFEYFSETQRNKGNFPGRFSGRQFSNSRSEMNVSTLELGDSALYLCASSFNTDTQYFGPGTRLTVL.